What follows are 26 T cell receptor beta chains derived from one specimen sequenced in a study of early T cells in non-severe SARS-CoV-2 infection. In TCRdb, the 5' RACE reads were re-called with MiXCR into one record per CDR3 protein. Among tens of thousands of distinct CDR3 sequences, around 4% were seen once, and the ten largest hold around 16%. The sample was whole blood. These receptor sequences come from an adult who was a healthcare worker with PCR-confirmed SARS-CoV-2 infection or an uninfected control (not recorded which).

This clonotype was counted ten times or more. CDR3 residues: CASSIARGQGHNNEQFF. The CDR3, as DNA: TGTGCCAGTAGTATAGCCCGAGGACAGGGGCACAACAATGAGCAGTTCTTC. The J gene is TRBJ2-1, the V gene TRBV19, with 9 bases that match TRBD1. V gave up 1 base and J gave up 5 bases; unmatched junction bases: 9. Germline CDR1 LNHDA, CDR2 SQIVND (reference sequence). The CDR3 extends over 17 amino acids.

This clonotype was seen many times. This rearrangement joins TRBV25-1 to TRBJ1-1; 10 bases match TRBD1. Germline trimming cut 7 bases from V and 5 bases from J; bases unmatched to any gene: 4. Germline lookup yields CDR1 MGHDK and CDR2 SYGVNS. The CDR3 is 13 amino acids. CDR3 region: CASKRTGGTEAFF. The DNA of the CDR3 is TGTGCCAGCAAACGGACAGGGGGTACTGAAGCTTTCTTT.

CDR3 residues: CASSSSGRTNEKLFF. CDR3 DNA sequence: TGTGCCAGCAGCTCCTCCGGCAGGACAAATGAAAAACTGTTTTTT. The V call is TRBV7-8, the J call TRBJ1-4; D perhaps matches TRBD1 (5 bases). The germline V and J ends were trimmed by 4 bases and 5 bases, with 14 bases remaining between them. Germline loops: CDR1 SGHVS, CDR2 FQNEAQ. The CDR3 sequence is 15 residues long.

The chain has TRBV7-2 and TRBJ2-1, with D hard to call. The V end lost 5 bases, the J end lost 10 bases, and 9 bases lay between the germline ends. This CDR3 has 11 residues. Germline V CDR1 and CDR2: SGHTA, FQGNSA. The CDR3 nucleotides are TGTGCCAGCAGCCCTACGAACGAGCAGTTCTTC. It is translated as CASSPTNEQFF.

This clonotype was picked up many times. The chain carries TRBV2 and TRBJ1-5; no definite D call. Deletions cut 5 bases from V and 1 base from J, with 12 bases between. The CDR3 loop spans 15 amino acids. CDR1 is SNHLY and CDR2 is FYNNEI in the germline V gene. The CDR3: CASSLIRSSNQPQHF. The CDR3 DNA reads TGTGCCAGCAGTCTTATCCGTAGCAGCAATCAGCCCCAGCATTTT.

This chain joins TRBV20-1 and TRBJ2-5; no clear D. Germline assignment: CDR1 DFQATT and CDR2 SNEGSKA (reference sequence). The ends were cut back, 6 bases at V and 5 bases at J, with 22 bases in the middle. The CDR3 runs 15 residues. CDR3 coding DNA: TGCAGTGCCAAGACACTCCTGGCCCCGGTGGAGACCCAGTACTTC. Amino acids: CSAKTLLAPVETQYF.

Comment on this clonotype: This sequence may be a read error, since a much larger clone differs from it by one base. The chain combines TRBV3-1 with TRBJ2-7; D unclear. The germline V gene encodes CDR1 LGHDT and CDR2 YNNKEL (reference sequence). This CDR3 comprises 13 residues. CDR3 region: CTSSQDFPHEQYF. The CDR3 DNA reads as TGTACCAGCAGCCAAGATTTTCCCCACGAGCAGTACTTC.

This clonotype was detected ten times or more. V and J are TRBV15 and TRBJ1-4; D gene unclear. Trimming removed 8 bases at V and 6 bases at J, with 10 bases between. In germline, CDR1 is LNHNV, CDR2 YYDKDF (reference sequence). The CDR3 runs to 12 residues. In DNA form, the CDR3 reads TGTGCCACCTCACAGTCCGATGAAAAACTGTTTTTT. This translates into CATSQSDEKLFF.

This clonotype was observed many times. V usage is TRBV28 and J usage is TRBJ1-1, with D unclear. Trimming pared 3 bases from V and 4 bases from J, leaving 6 bases between. Germline V gives CDR1 MDHEN, CDR2 SYDVKM. The CDR3 sequence is 12 residues long. This CDR3 reads CASSLDPTEAFF. The CDR3, as DNA: TGTGCCAGCAGTTTGGACCCCACTGAAGCTTTCTTT.

This clonotype has a count of ten or more. The V call is TRBV4-1, the J call TRBJ2-7; 7 nucleotides agree with TRBD1. The CDR3 has 16 amino acids. The V segment lost 1 base and the J segment 3 bases; nucleotides outside the gene matches: 9. The germline gives CDR1 MGHRA, CDR2 YSYEKL. The CDR3 is CASSQGGTGAHYEQYF. The CDR3 nucleotides read TGCGCCAGCAGCCAAGGCGGCACAGGGGCACACTACGAGCAGTACTTC.

This clonotype showed up many times. This chain links TRBV24-1 with TRBJ1-2; D might be TRBD1 (5 bases). The CDR3 spans 13 residues. Trimming stripped 0 bases from V and 8 bases from J, with 9 bases between. From germline, CDR1 is KGHDR and CDR2 SFDVKD. In DNA, the CDR3 is TGTGCCACCAGTGATTTGGACAGACGAGGCTACACCTTC. It specifies CATSDLDRRGYTF.

The sample holds a few counts of this clonotype. The chain is built from TRBV28 and TRBJ2-7; 9 bases fit TRBD1. Germline CDR1 and CDR2: MDHEN and SYDVKM. Trimming cost V 5 bases and J 3 bases; bases outside gene matches: 5. The CDR3 has 14 amino acids. CDR3 nucleotides: TGTGCCAGCAGTCATCCGGGACAGGGCTACGAGCAGTACTTC. Translated, it gives CASSHPGQGYEQYF. The full variable domain, in which reference TRBV28 and TRBJ2-7 provide the parts outside the CDR3, is DVKVTQSSRYLVKRTGEKVFLECVQDMDHENMFWYRQDPGLGLRLIYFSYDVKMKEKGDIPEGYSVSREKKERFSLILESASTNQTSMYLCASSHPGQGYEQYFGPGTRLTVT.

At least ten counts were recorded for this clonotype. The gene calls are TRBV20-1 and TRBJ2-5, with TRBD2 matching 12 bases. Germline values: CDR1 DFQATT, CDR2 SNEGSKA (reference sequence). The CDR3 totals 16 residues. V dropped 5 bases and J dropped 2; count of bases not matched to a gene: 9. The chain's CDR3 is CSALRTSGASQETQYF. CDR3 nucleotides: TGCAGTGCTCTCCGGACTAGCGGGGCCTCTCAAGAGACCCAGTACTTC.

This clonotype was detected ten times or more. The J gene is TRBJ2-1, the V gene TRBV15, with D perhaps TRBD2 (7 bases). CDR3 length: 13 residues. Trimming left V 0 bases short and J 10 bases short, with 10 bases between. CDR1 is LNHNV, CDR2 YYDKDF, per germline (reference sequence). DNA of the CDR3: TGTGCCACCAGCAGAGATGCGGGGGCGGAGCAGTTCTTC. It translates to CATSRDAGAEQFF.

This clonotype was picked up many times. The chain uses TRBV11-1 and TRBJ2-3, with 8 bases lining up with TRBD1. The CDR3 contains 16 residues. The germline V gene encodes CDR1 SGHAT and CDR2 FQDESV (reference sequence). Trimming removed 3 bases from V and 3 bases from J; junction bases left unmatched: 8. The CDR3 sequence: CASSFTGTGGTDTQYF. CDR3 in DNA: TGTGCCAGCAGCTTTACCGGGACAGGTGGAACAGATACGCAGTATTTT.

This clonotype was observed many times. V and J are TRBV6-2 or TRBV6-3 and TRBJ1-2; the D gene is possibly TRBD1 (6 bases). The germline V gene encodes CDR1 MNHEY and CDR2 SVGEGT. This CDR3 has 12 amino acids. The ends were cut back, 9 bases at V and 5 bases at J, with 13 bases in the middle. CDR3 coding DNA: TGTGCCAGTCTGGAGGGGGATTATGGCTACACCTTC. Residues: CASLEGDYGYTF.

Many counts were recorded for this clonotype. The chain is built from TRBV7-2 and TRBJ2-2; 9 bases agree with TRBD2. The junction had 7 bases not matched to a gene; V was cut back by 2 bases and J by 0 bases. Germline CDR1 SGHTA, CDR2 FQGNSA. The length of the CDR3 is 18 residues. This chain's CDR3 is CASSLIPSGITNTGELFF. CDR3 DNA: TGTGCCAGCAGCTTAATTCCTAGCGGGATAACGAACACCGGGGAGCTGTTTTTT.

Details on this clonotype: A single base separates this from a much larger clone, so it may be a read error. The genes are TRBV16 and TRBJ2-4; D possibly uses TRBD1 or TRBD2 (5 bases each). CDR3 length: 14 residues. The V and J ends lost 5 bases and 9 bases respectively, with 17 bases between them. Germline-derived CDR1 and CDR2 are KGHSY and FQNENV. CDR3 DNA sequence: TGTGCCAGCAGCTCCGGCGAGGGGCTAAGCATTCAGTACTTC. Translation gives CASSSGEGLSIQYF. Full variable domain (remainder filled in from reference TRBV16 and TRBJ2-4): GEEVAQTPKHLVRGEGQKAKLYCAPIKGHSYVFWYQQVLKNEFKFLISFQNENVFDETGMPKERFSAKCLPNSPCSLEIQATKLEDSAVYFCASSSGEGLSIQYFGAGTRLSVL.

This clonotype has a count of ten or more. The rearrangement uses TRBV7-9 and TRBJ2-7; D might be TRBD1 or TRBD2, each matching 5 bases. Germline V lookup: CDR1 SEHNR, CDR2 FQNEAQ (reference sequence). The CDR3 has 13 residues. The V end was cut by 4 bases, the J end by 4 bases, with 11 bases between. The CDR3 reads CASSSSGPYEQYF. The CDR3, as DNA: TGTGCCAGCAGCTCATCGGGGCCTTACGAGCAGTACTTC.

The CDR3 DNA reads as TGTGCCAGCAGTTCTAGGGGGGCCCGTGATCCTGGTGTCTATGAGCAGTTCTTC. Its protein is CASSSRGARDPGVYEQFF. The chain couples TRBV5-4 to TRBJ2-1; D is tentatively TRBD1 or TRBD2 (6 bases each). V dropped 5 bases and J dropped 8 bases, with 29 bases sitting between them. Germline V gives CDR1 SGHNT, CDR2 YYREEE (reference sequence). This CDR3 comprises 18 residues.

This clonotype was recorded many times. The genes are TRBV6-2 or TRBV6-3 and TRBJ2-3; D is unclear. Germline assignment: CDR1 MNHEY and CDR2 SVGEGT. Trimming removed 6 bases from V and 6 bases from J, with 7 bases in between. The length of the CDR3 is 11 residues. The CDR3 DNA is TGTGCCAGCAGCCAGAGGGATACGCAGTATTTT. Its protein product is CASSQRDTQYF.

V and J are TRBV28 and TRBJ2-1; 7 bases map to TRBD1. This CDR3 comprises 14 residues. Germline-derived CDR1 and CDR2 are MDHEN and SYDVKM. After removal of 6 bases from V and 7 bases from J, the junction contained 9 bases not matched to a gene. The CDR3 loop reads CASRATGAINEQFF. CDR3 nucleotide sequence: TGTGCCAGCAGGGCCACAGGGGCGATTAATGAGCAGTTCTTC.

This clonotype was observed many times. The chain uses TRBV5-1 and TRBJ2-5; D remains ambiguous. CDR1 and CDR2 (germline): SGHRS, YFSETQ. V was shortened by 0 bases and J by 0 bases, with 12 bases between the two germline ends. The CDR3 length is 16 residues. CDR3 loop: CASSLALWRNQETQYF. CDR3 in DNA: TGCGCCAGCAGCTTGGCGTTGTGGCGGAACCAAGAGACCCAGTACTTC.

The table lists this clonotype with many counts. The chain combines TRBV7-6 with TRBJ2-1; 10 nucleotides line up with TRBD2. J gave up 6 bases and V 5 bases, and 19 bases lay outside the gene matches. The germline CDR1 and CDR2 sequences are SGHVS and FNYEAQ. The CDR3 has 19 residues. The CDR3 sequence is CASSKFPSGGAGEINEQFF. CDR3 bases: TGTGCCAGCAGCAAATTTCCCAGCGGGGGGGCCGGAGAGATCAATGAGCAGTTCTTC.

The sample holds many counts of this clonotype. In DNA, the CDR3 is TGTGCCAGCAGTCCTAACAGGGGGGCCACAGATACGCAGTATTTT. As protein: CASSPNRGATDTQYF. The chain couples TRBV28 to TRBJ2-3; 8 nucleotides match TRBD1. The CDR3 totals 15 residues. Trimming at V came to 5 bases and at J to 2 bases, leaving 6 bases not matched to a gene. CDR1 and CDR2 (germline): MDHEN, SYDVKM.

This clonotype was counted ten times or more. V and J are TRBV5-1 and TRBJ1-4; no firm D call. V was clipped by 5 bases and J by 3 bases, with 14 bases between them. This CDR3 comprises 15 residues. The germline CDR1 and CDR2 sequences are SGHRS and YFSETQ. CDR3 coding DNA: TGCGCCAGCAGTTCCAACCGGGGTCCTAATGAAAAACTGTTTTTT. Its protein product is CASSSNRGPNEKLFF.